Below, 14 T cell receptor beta chains from the same sample are listed, as sequenced in a study of neurological immune-mediated disorders. TCRdb passed the 5' RACE reads through MiXCR, listing each CDR3 protein once. The table includes more than 15,000 distinct CDR3 sequences, 3% to 4.5% detected once. Sequenced material: CD8+ T cells from blood. Receptors were obtained from a woman aged 35 to 49 in good health.

V usage is TRBV29-1 and J usage is TRBJ2-7; a possible D gene is TRBD2 (7 bases). The germline CDR1 and CDR2 sequences are SQVTM and ANQGSEA. V lost 3 bases to trimming and J lost 7 bases, with 13 bases between them. This CDR3 has 12 residues. The CDR3 nucleotides read TGCAGCGTTGACGGGGGGCAGGGAGAGCAGTACTTC. Protein sequence: CSVDGGQGEQYF.

This chain joins TRBV28 and TRBJ2-1, with 9 bases identical to TRBD2. V lost 4 bases to trimming and J lost 8 bases; unmatched junction nucleotides: 18. Germline V lookup: CDR1 MDHEN, CDR2 SYDVKM. The CDR3 has 18 residues. CDR3 nucleotides: TGTGCCAGCAGTTCCCGTCGCCCGACTAGCGGCCCTTGGGATGAGCAGTTCTTC. Residues: CASSSRRPTSGPWDEQFF.

Many counts were recorded for this clonotype. This chain uses TRBV7-2 with TRBJ1-2; no definite D call. The CDR3 sequence is 13 residues long. The germline CDR1 and CDR2 sequences are SGHTA and FQGNSA. Trimming removed 2 bases at V and 3 bases at J, with 7 bases between. CDR3 bases: TGTGCCAGCAGCTTATCCCCGGACTATGGCTACACCTTC. Translation: CASSLSPDYGYTF.

This clonotype was detected many times. CDR3 region: CASRPGQMANEQFF. The CDR3 nucleotides read TGCGCCAGCAGGCCGGGACAAATGGCGAATGAGCAGTTCTTC. The V and J genes are TRBV5-1 and TRBJ2-1; TRBD1 might be the D (6 bases). This CDR3 is 14 amino acids long. Trimming removed 5 bases at V and 7 bases at J, with 16 bases between. CDR1 SGHRS and CDR2 YFSETQ come from the germline V gene.

This clonotype has at least ten counts. CDR3 residues: CSASYEGVTEAFF. DNA for the CDR3: TGCAGTGCTTCCTACGAGGGGGTCACTGAAGCTTTCTTT. The gene calls are TRBV20-1 and TRBJ1-1, with D perhaps matching TRBD1 (6 bases). V lost 5 bases to trimming and J lost 4 bases, with 14 bases between them. The CDR3 length is 13 residues. Germline V gene lookup returns CDR1 DFQATT and CDR2 SNEGSKA (reference sequence).

This clonotype has a count of ten or more. V and J are TRBV5-6 and TRBJ2-1; D unclear. CDR1 and CDR2 (germline): SGHDT, YYEEEE. Trimming shortened V by 2 bases and J by 4 bases, and 19 bases separated the two germline ends. This CDR3 has 17 residues. The CDR3 region is CASSFTPGGGIYNEQFF. The CDR3 coding sequence is TGTGCCAGCAGCTTCACCCCCGGCGGCGGCATTTACAATGAGCAGTTCTTC.

This clonotype has a handful of counts. The chain combines TRBV6-1 with TRBJ1-1; 8 bases fit TRBD1. The junction had 12 bases not matched to a gene; V was cut back by 8 bases and J by 4 bases. This CDR3 has 15 amino acids. The V gene's germline CDR1 is MNHNS and CDR2 SASEGT. CDR3 DNA: TGTGCCAGCCCCGGACAGGGCGGGTGGGGCACTGAAGCTTTCTTT. It codes for CASPGQGGWGTEAFF.

This clonotype was recorded many times. The chain combines TRBV6-5 with TRBJ2-7, with TRBD1 identical over 7 bases. CDR3 length equals 14 residues. Germline V gives CDR1 MNHEY, CDR2 SVGAGI. The V gene end was trimmed by 2 bases and the J gene end by 5 bases; junction bases not matched to a gene: 6. The CDR3 reads CASSYGTETDEQYF. The CDR3 nucleotides read TGTGCCAGCAGTTACGGGACAGAAACAGACGAGCAGTACTTC.

This clonotype occurred many times. The rearrangement joins TRBV5-5 to TRBJ1-1; D remains ambiguous. Germline CDR1 and CDR2: SGHKS and YYEKEE (reference sequence). Trimming took off 1 base at V and 4 bases at J, with 8 bases between the two ends. The CDR3 totals 13 residues. CDR3 coding DNA: TGTGCCAGCAGCTTGAGAGGGAGCACTGAAGCTTTCTTT. Its protein product is CASSLRGSTEAFF.

This clonotype appeared many times. V gene TRBV4-1 combines with J gene TRBJ2-7; 9 bases line up with TRBD2. J lost 2 bases, V lost 2 bases, and 4 bases had no gene match. The CDR3 loop spans 15 amino acids. Germline V gene sequence: CDR1 MGHRA, CDR2 YSYEKL. In nucleotides, the CDR3 is TGCGCCAGCAGCCAAATGACTAGCGGAGCCTACGAGCAGTACTTC. This sequence encodes CASSQMTSGAYEQYF.

This clonotype was observed many times. CDR3 bases: TGTGCCAGCAGCACTGACTACGAGCAGTACTTC. This encodes CASSTDYEQYF. The chain recombines TRBV9 with TRBJ2-7; no reliable D call. Germline V gene lookup returns CDR1 SGDLS and CDR2 YYNGEE. The CDR3 covers 11 residues. V was clipped by 4 bases and J by 3 bases, with 5 bases between them.

This clonotype was detected many times. The genes are TRBV9 and TRBJ1-4; a possible D gene is TRBD1 (6 bases). The CDR3 totals 15 residues. The V end lost 0 bases, the J end lost 8 bases, and 14 bases lay between the germline ends. The germline V gene has CDR1 SGDLS and CDR2 YYNGEE. CDR3 in DNA: TGTGCCAGCAGCGTAGAGGACAGCGAGGTCGAAAAACTGTTTTTT. Translating it yields CASSVEDSEVEKLFF.

This clonotype was seen only a few times. The V call is TRBV29-1, the J call TRBJ2-1; D unclear. V shed 0 bases and J shed 6 bases, with 15 bases lying between them. From germline, CDR1 is SQVTM and CDR2 ANQGSEA. The CDR3 is 15 amino acids. The CDR3 sequence is CSVEDPGGAFNEQFF. The CDR3 bases are TGCAGCGTTGAAGATCCTGGCGGCGCTTTCAATGAGCAGTTCTTC.

This clonotype was observed at least ten times. The chain is built from TRBV7-9 and TRBJ2-7; maybe TRBD1 (5 bases). Germline V gene lookup returns CDR1 SEHNR and CDR2 FQNEAQ (reference sequence). Trimming took 1 base from V and 2 from J, leaving 12 bases between them. The CDR3 covers 15 residues. This CDR3 is CASSLVPGIAYEQYF. In nucleotides, the CDR3 is TGTGCCAGCAGCTTAGTCCCAGGGATCGCCTACGAGCAGTACTTC.